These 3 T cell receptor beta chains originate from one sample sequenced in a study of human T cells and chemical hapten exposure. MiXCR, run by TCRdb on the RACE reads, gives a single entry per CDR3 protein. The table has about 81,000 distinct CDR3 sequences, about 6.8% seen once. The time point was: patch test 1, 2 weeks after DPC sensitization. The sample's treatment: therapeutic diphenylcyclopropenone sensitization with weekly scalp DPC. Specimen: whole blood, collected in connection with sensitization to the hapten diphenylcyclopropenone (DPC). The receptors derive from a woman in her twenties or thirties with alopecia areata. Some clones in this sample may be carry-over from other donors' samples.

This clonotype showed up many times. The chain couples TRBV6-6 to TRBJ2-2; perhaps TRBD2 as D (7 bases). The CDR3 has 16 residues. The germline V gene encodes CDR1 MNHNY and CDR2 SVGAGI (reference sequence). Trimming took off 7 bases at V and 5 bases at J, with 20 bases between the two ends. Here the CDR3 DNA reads TGTGCCAGCACCCGGAGGGGGGGGGGCGGAACCGGGGAGCTGTTTTTT. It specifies CASTRRGGGGTGELFF.

CDR3 sequence (DNA): TGTGCCAGCAGCCAATTGAGGGGAACTGAAGCTTTCTTT. This gives the protein CASSQLRGTEAFF. The J gene is TRBJ1-1, the V gene TRBV4-2, with D possibly being TRBD1 (5 bases). V gave up 2 bases and J gave up 5 bases, with 9 bases separating them. The V gene's germline CDR1 is LGHNA and CDR2 YNFKEQ. The CDR3 is 13 amino acids.

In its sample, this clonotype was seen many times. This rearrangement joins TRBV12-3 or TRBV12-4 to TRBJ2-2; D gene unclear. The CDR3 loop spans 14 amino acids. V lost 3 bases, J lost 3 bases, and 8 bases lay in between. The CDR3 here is CASSFWTDTGELFF. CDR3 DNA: TGTGCCAGCAGTTTTTGGACGGACACCGGGGAGCTGTTTTTT.